This is a list of T cell receptor beta chains from one sample in a study of T-cell memory formation after mild COVID-19. Each CDR3 protein gets one entry after TCRdb re-called the 5' RACE reads with MiXCR. The sample holds 30,000 to 45,000 distinct CDR3 sequences, about an eighth seen once. Input material: PBMCs or a T cell subset sorted from them (not recorded which). The receptors originated from a man in his late teens or twenties who had mild COVID-19 (a few samples of this study predate the infection). Cell type and time point are not known. The CDR3 runs from the conserved cysteine through the conserved F or W. D genes are given only for firm matches. Where a row states a size, it is once, few, many or the class of an expanded clone; other rows omit it.

D: NA; length: 10; V: TRBV27; J: TRBJ2-2; size: few; DNA: TGTGCCAGCAGTTTAGAGGAGCTGTTTTTT; CDR3: CASSLEELFF
D: TRBD2; length: 16; V: TRBV5-1; J: TRBJ2-3; size: many; DNA: TGCGCCAGCAGCCTTGGACTAGCGGGGACCACAGATACGCAGTATTTT; CDR3: CASSLGLAGTTDTQYF
D: NA; length: 13; V: TRBV20-1; J: TRBJ2-3; size: NA; DNA: TGCAGTGCTATTCCAGGGACGACAGATACGCAGTATTTT; CDR3: CSAIPGTTDTQYF
D: NA; length: 11; V: TRBV6-6; J: TRBJ1-6; size: many; DNA: TGTGCCAGCAGTTACCCCCCCCTCCTCCACTTT; CDR3: CASSYPPLLHF
D: TRBD2; length: 14; V: TRBV20-1; J: TRBJ2-5; size: many; DNA: TGCAGTGCTAGACTAGCGGGGTCAGAAGAGACCCAGTACTTC; CDR3: CSARLAGSEETQYF
D: NA; length: 13; V: TRBV12-3/TRBV12-4; J: TRBJ1-1; size: many; DNA: TGTGCCAGCAGTTTTAGGGAGAACACTGAAGCTTTCTTT; CDR3: CASSFRENTEAFF
D: NA; length: 14; V: TRBV15; J: TRBJ2-5; size: many; DNA: TGTGCCACCAGCAAGGACTACTCCCAAGAGACCCAGTACTTC; CDR3: CATSKDYSQETQYF
D: TRBD1; length: 17; V: TRBV5-1; J: TRBJ2-5; size: many; DNA: TGCGCCAGCAGCATCCTTGGGCGGACAGGAGACCGGGAGACCCAGTACTTC; CDR3: CASSILGRTGDRETQYF
D: NA; length: 12; V: TRBV5-1; J: TRBJ2-3; size: many; DNA: TGCGCCAGCAGCCCCAATACGGATACGCAGTATTTT; CDR3: CASSPNTDTQYF
D: NA; length: 13; V: TRBV12-3/TRBV12-4; J: TRBJ1-1; size: many; DNA: TGTGCCAGCAGTTTAATGTGGGTAGCTGAAGCTTTCTTT; CDR3: CASSLMWVAEAFF
D: NA; length: 13; V: TRBV9; J: TRBJ1-2; size: many; DNA: TGTGCCAGCAGGCCAGCCGATAACTATGGCTACACCTTC; CDR3: CASRPADNYGYTF
D: NA; length: 14; V: TRBV24-1; J: TRBJ2-3; size: many; DNA: TGTGCCACCAGTGCGGGTGGAAGCACAGATACGCAGTATTTT; CDR3: CATSAGGSTDTQYF
D: NA; length: 15; V: TRBV18; J: TRBJ1-1; size: NA; DNA: TGTGCCAGCTCACTCACGGGACGTCCGAACACTGAAGCTTTCTTT; CDR3: CASSLTGRPNTEAFF
D: NA; length: 15; V: TRBV4-3; J: TRBJ2-3; size: many; DNA: TGCGCCAGCAGCCAAGATCAGGCGGCAACAGATACGCAGTATTTT; CDR3: CASSQDQAATDTQYF
D: NA; length: 16; V: TRBV7-8; J: TRBJ2-7; size: NA; DNA: TGTGCCAGCAGCTTAGCGGTGCGGGACCCCTCCTACGAGCAGTACTTC; CDR3: CASSLAVRDPSYEQYF